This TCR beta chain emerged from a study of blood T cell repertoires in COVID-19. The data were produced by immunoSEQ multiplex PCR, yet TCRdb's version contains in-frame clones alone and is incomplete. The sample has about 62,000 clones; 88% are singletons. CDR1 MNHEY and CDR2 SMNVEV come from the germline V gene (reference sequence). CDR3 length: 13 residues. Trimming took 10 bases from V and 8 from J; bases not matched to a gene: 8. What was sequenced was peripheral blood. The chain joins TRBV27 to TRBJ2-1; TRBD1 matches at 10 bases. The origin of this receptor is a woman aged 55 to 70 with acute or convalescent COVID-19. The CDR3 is CATRQGAGDEQFF. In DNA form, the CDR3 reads TGTGCCACTCGACAGGGGGCTGGGGATGAGCAGTTCTTC.